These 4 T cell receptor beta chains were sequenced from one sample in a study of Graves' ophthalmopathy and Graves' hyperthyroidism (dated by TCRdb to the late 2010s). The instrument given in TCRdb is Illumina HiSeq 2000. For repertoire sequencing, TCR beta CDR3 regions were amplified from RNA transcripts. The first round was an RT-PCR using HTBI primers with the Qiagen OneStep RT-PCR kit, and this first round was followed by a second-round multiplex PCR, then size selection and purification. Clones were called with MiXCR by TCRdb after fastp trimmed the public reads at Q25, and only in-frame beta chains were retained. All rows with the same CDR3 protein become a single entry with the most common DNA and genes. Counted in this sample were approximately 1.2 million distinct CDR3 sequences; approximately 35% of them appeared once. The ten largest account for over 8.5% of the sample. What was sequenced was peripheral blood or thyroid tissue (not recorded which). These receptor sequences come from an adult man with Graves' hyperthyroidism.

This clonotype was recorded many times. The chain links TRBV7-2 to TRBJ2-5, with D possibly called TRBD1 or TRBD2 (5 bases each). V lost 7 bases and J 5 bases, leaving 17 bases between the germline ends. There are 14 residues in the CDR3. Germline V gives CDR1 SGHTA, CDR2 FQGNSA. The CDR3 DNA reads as TGTGCCAGCAAAACGGGACGGGCTTTTGAGACCCAGTACTTC. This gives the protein CASKTGRAFETQYF.

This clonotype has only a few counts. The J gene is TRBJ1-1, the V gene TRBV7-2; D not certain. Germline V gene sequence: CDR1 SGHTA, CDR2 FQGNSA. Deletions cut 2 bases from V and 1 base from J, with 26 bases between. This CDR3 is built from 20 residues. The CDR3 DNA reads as TGTGCCAGCAGCTTAAGGCCCGTGGGCAACACCCATTCGCGGAACACTGAAGCTTTCTTT. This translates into CASSLRPVGNTHSRNTEAFF.

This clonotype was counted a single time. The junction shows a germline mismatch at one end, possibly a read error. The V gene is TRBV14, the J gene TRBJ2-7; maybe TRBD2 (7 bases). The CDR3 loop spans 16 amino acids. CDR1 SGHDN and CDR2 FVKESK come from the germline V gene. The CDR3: CASSQTWGGAYYEQYF. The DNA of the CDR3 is TGCGCCAGCAGCCAAACGTGGGGGGGGGCCTACTACGAGCAGTACTTC.

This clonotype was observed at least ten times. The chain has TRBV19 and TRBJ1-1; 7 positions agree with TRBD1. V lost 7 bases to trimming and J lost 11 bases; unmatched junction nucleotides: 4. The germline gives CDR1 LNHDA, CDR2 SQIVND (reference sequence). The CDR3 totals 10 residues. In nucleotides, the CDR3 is TGTGCCAGTAAGGAGGGGGCGGCTTTCTTT. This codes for CASKEGAAFF.